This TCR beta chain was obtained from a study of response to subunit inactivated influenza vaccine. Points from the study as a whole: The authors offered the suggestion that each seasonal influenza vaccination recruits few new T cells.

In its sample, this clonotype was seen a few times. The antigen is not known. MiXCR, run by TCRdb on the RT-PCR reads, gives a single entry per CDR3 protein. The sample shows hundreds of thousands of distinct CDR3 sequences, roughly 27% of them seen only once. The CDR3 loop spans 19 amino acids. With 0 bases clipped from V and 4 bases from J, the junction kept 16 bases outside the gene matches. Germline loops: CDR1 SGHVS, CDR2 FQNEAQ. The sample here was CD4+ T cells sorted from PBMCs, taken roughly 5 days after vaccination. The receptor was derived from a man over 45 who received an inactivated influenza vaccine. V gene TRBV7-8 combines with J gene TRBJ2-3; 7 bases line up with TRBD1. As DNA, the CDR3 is TGTGCCAGCAGCTTAGCGGGACAACAGGGGAGACTTAGCGCAGATACGCAGTATTTT. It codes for CASSLAGQQGRLSADTQYF.